Listed below are T cell receptor beta chains from one sample, sequenced in a study of CD8+CD57+ T cells in acquired aplastic anemia. Each CDR3 protein gets one entry after TCRdb re-called the reads with MiXCR. Here the sample spans about 190,000 distinct CDR3 sequences, 50% to 55% being singletons. Sequences were obtained from sorted CD4+, CD8+, or CD8+CD57+ T cells (not recorded which) from PBMCs. The source is a human donor in good health, serving as a control. Both conserved end residues are part of each CDR3. D genes are given only for firm matches. Size is omitted from some rows. Given values are once, few, many or a class for expanded clones.

v_gene,abundance,d_gene,j_gene,CDR3aa,CDR3nt
TRBV29-1,NA,NA,TRBJ1-2,CSALDGSYGYTF,TGCAGCGCTTTGGACGGAAGCTATGGCTACACCTTC
TRBV18,NA,NA,TRBJ1-3,CASSPPERGNTIYF,TGTGCCAGCTCACCACCGGAAAGGGGAAACACCATATATTTT
TRBV10-3,once,NA,TRBJ1-6,CASSDSSQGSPLHF,TGTGCCAGCAGTGACTCGAGTCAGGGTTCACCCCTCCACTTT
TRBV29-1,many,NA,TRBJ1-1,CSVDAGRNTEAFF,TGCAGCGTTGATGCGGGAAGGAACACTGAAGCTTTCTTT
TRBV19,NA,TRBD1,TRBJ2-7,CASSIGTGAPSYEQYF,TGTGCCAGTAGTATAGGGACAGGGGCGCCCTCCTACGAGCAGTACTTC
TRBV7-2,once,TRBD1,TRBJ2-7,CASSSRTGVSYEQYF,TGTGCCAGCAGTTCGAGGACAGGGGTCTCCTACGAGCAGTACTTC
TRBV20-1,NA,TRBD2,TRBJ2-1,CSAISGGYNEQFF,TGCAGTGCTATTTCGGGGGGGTACAATGAGCAGTTCTTC
TRBV24-1,many,TRBD1,TRBJ1-2,CATSDPSEGAGGYTF,TGTGCCACCAGTGACCCATCGGAGGGGGCGGGGGGCTACACCTTC
TRBV9,NA,TRBD2,TRBJ2-7,CASSAGGGQYEQYF,TGTGCCAGCAGCGCGGGGGGGGGGCAATACGAGCAGTACTTC
TRBV7-3,many,NA,TRBJ2-3,CASSPRAGSTDTQYF,TGTGCCAGCAGCCCAAGGGCAGGGAGCACAGATACGCAGTATTTT
TRBV7-3,NA,NA,TRBJ2-5,CASSLIGQETQYF,TGTGCCAGCAGCTTAATTGGGCAAGAGACCCAGTACTTC
TRBV7-3,NA,TRBD1,TRBJ2-3,CASSLNLRDRGQDTQYF,TGTGCCAGCAGCTTAAATCTCCGGGACAGGGGGCAAGATACGCAGTATTTT
TRBV7-8,many,TRBD1,TRBJ1-1,CASSSQGGNTEAFF,TGTGCCAGCAGCTCACAGGGGGGGAACACTGAAGCTTTCTTT
TRBV4-2,many,TRBD1,TRBJ1-1,CASSRGQGNTEAFF,TGTGCCAGCAGCCGAGGACAGGGTAACACTGAAGCTTTCTTT
TRBV19,NA,TRBD2,TRBJ2-3,CASSIGSGGNTDTQYF,TGTGCCAGTAGTATAGGAAGCGGGGGCAACACAGATACGCAGTATTTT